These T cell receptor beta chains were read from a single sample in a study of identical twins. One entry per CDR3 protein results from TCRdb running MiXCR on the 5' RACE reads. This sample carries a few hundred thousand distinct CDR3 sequences, about 18% of them seen once, and the ten largest clones take around 12%. The sample consisted of naive T cells sorted from blood. Source of these receptors: a man aged 50-59 years in good health. Both conserved end residues are part of each CDR3. Fields, in order: clone size, D gene, V gene, J gene, CDR3 protein, CDR3 DNA. The D gene is left open where the match is weak. Size tells how often a clone was seen (once, few, many) or the class of an expanded clone, and some rows leave it out.

clone_size: many; d_call: TRBD1; v_call: TRBV6-4; j_call: TRBJ1-1; cdr3_aa: CASPTRTGGADTEAFF; cdr3_nt: TGTGCCAGCCCCACACGTACAGGGGGCGCGGACACTGAAGCTTTCTTT
clone_size: many; d_call: TRBD1; v_call: TRBV7-9; j_call: TRBJ1-1; cdr3_aa: CASSLRTGDTEAFF; cdr3_nt: TGTGCCAGCAGCTTACGGACAGGAGATACTGAAGCTTTCTTT
clone_size: few; d_call: NA; v_call: TRBV20-1; j_call: TRBJ2-3; cdr3_aa: CSAQSGTDTQYF; cdr3_nt: TGCAGTGCCCAAAGCGGTACAGATACGCAGTATTTT
clone_size: few; d_call: NA; v_call: TRBV15; j_call: TRBJ2-3; cdr3_aa: CATSSDQTGVRLLDTQYF; cdr3_nt: TGTGCCACCAGCAGCGACCAGACTGGTGTACGGCTCCTAGATACGCAGTATTTT
clone_size: NA; d_call: NA; v_call: TRBV9; j_call: TRBJ2-3; cdr3_aa: CASSVGRSTDTQYF; cdr3_nt: TGTGCCAGCAGCGTAGGGAGGAGCACAGATACGCAGTATTTT
clone_size: few; d_call: NA; v_call: TRBV7-8; j_call: TRBJ2-1; cdr3_aa: CASSSSFRLDEQFF; cdr3_nt: TGTGCCAGCAGCTCCTCCTTTAGGCTGGATGAGCAGTTCTTC
clone_size: few; d_call: NA; v_call: TRBV10-3; j_call: TRBJ2-1; cdr3_aa: CAIRRSSYNEQFF; cdr3_nt: TGTGCCATCAGGCGGAGCTCCTACAATGAGCAGTTCTTC
clone_size: many; d_call: NA; v_call: TRBV7-8; j_call: TRBJ2-1; cdr3_aa: CASSLSPGYNEQFF; cdr3_nt: TGTGCCAGCAGCTTATCCCCCGGCTACAATGAGCAGTTCTTC
clone_size: many; d_call: NA; v_call: TRBV12-3/TRBV12-4; j_call: TRBJ2-1; cdr3_aa: CASTPHGNEQFF; cdr3_nt: TGTGCCAGCACTCCTCATGGGAATGAGCAGTTCTTC
clone_size: NA; d_call: TRBD2; v_call: TRBV24-1; j_call: TRBJ2-1; cdr3_aa: CATETSGSPNEQFF; cdr3_nt: TGTGCCACCGAGACTAGCGGGAGTCCAAATGAGCAGTTCTTC
clone_size: many; d_call: NA; v_call: TRBV29-1; j_call: TRBJ2-1; cdr3_aa: CSVEKGSPNEQFF; cdr3_nt: TGCAGCGTTGAGAAAGGATCCCCCAATGAGCAGTTCTTC
clone_size: many; d_call: TRBD2; v_call: TRBV3-1; j_call: TRBJ2-2; cdr3_aa: CASSQVWLAGDSPTNTGELFF; cdr3_nt: TGTGCCAGCAGCCAAGTCTGGCTAGCGGGGGATTCGCCAACGAACACCGGGGAGCTGTTTTTT
clone_size: NA; d_call: NA; v_call: TRBV7-3; j_call: TRBJ2-7; cdr3_aa: CASSLSGNAGEQYF; cdr3_nt: TGTGCCAGCAGCTTAAGCGGGAACGCTGGCGAGCAGTACTTC
clone_size: many; d_call: TRBD1; v_call: TRBV11-2; j_call: TRBJ2-1; cdr3_aa: CASSLSLGQGLLNEQFF; cdr3_nt: TGTGCCAGCAGCTTGTCTCTGGGACAGGGGTTATTGAATGAGCAGTTCTTC
clone_size: NA; d_call: NA; v_call: TRBV4-1; j_call: TRBJ1-1; cdr3_aa: CASSQGPGAPEAFF; cdr3_nt: TGCGCCAGCAGCCAAGGACCAGGGGCCCCTGAAGCTTTCTTT
clone_size: few; d_call: NA; v_call: TRBV7-9; j_call: TRBJ2-7; cdr3_aa: CASSLAWDEQYF; cdr3_nt: TGTGCCAGCAGCTTAGCATGGGACGAGCAGTACTTC
clone_size: NA; d_call: TRBD2; v_call: TRBV11-2; j_call: TRBJ2-1; cdr3_aa: CASSLGTSGRADYEQFF; cdr3_nt: TGTGCCAGCAGCTTAGGGACTAGCGGGAGGGCCGACTATGAGCAGTTCTTC
clone_size: few; d_call: TRBD1; v_call: TRBV12-3/TRBV12-4; j_call: TRBJ1-1; cdr3_aa: CASSRYHAGGGTEAFF; cdr3_nt: TGTGCCAGCAGCCGATACCACGCAGGGGGCGGCACTGAAGCTTTCTTT
clone_size: NA; d_call: NA; v_call: TRBV19; j_call: TRBJ1-5; cdr3_aa: CATTGAEGNQPQHF; cdr3_nt: TGTGCCACCACCGGGGCAGAAGGGAACCAGCCCCAGCATTTT
clone_size: many; d_call: NA; v_call: TRBV5-1; j_call: TRBJ2-7; cdr3_aa: CASSLEGYSYEQYF; cdr3_nt: TGCGCCAGCAGCTTGGAGGGGTACTCCTACGAGCAGTACTTC
clone_size: few; d_call: TRBD1; v_call: TRBV5-1; j_call: TRBJ2-1; cdr3_aa: CASRGITGSYNEQFF; cdr3_nt: TGCGCCTCCAGGGGGATTACTGGGTCCTACAATGAGCAGTTCTTC
clone_size: NA; d_call: NA; v_call: TRBV5-1; j_call: TRBJ1-5; cdr3_aa: CASSSRPGSNQPQHF; cdr3_nt: TGCGCCAGCAGCTCACGACCCGGTAGCAATCAGCCCCAGCATTTT
clone_size: NA; d_call: NA; v_call: TRBV5-1; j_call: TRBJ2-1; cdr3_aa: CASSLGLGYNEQFF; cdr3_nt: TGCGCCAGCAGCTTGGGGCTTGGATACAATGAGCAGTTCTTC
clone_size: many; d_call: NA; v_call: TRBV20-1; j_call: TRBJ1-2; cdr3_aa: CSARVPGALSYGYTF; cdr3_nt: TGCAGTGCTAGAGTTCCCGGGGCGCTTAGCTATGGCTACACCTTC
clone_size: many; d_call: TRBD1; v_call: TRBV29-1; j_call: TRBJ2-7; cdr3_aa: CSVEDWDRVEQYF; cdr3_nt: TGCAGCGTTGAAGATTGGGACAGGGTCGAGCAGTACTTC
clone_size: many; d_call: NA; v_call: TRBV28; j_call: TRBJ1-6; cdr3_aa: CATYDSQRVAINSPLHF; cdr3_nt: TGTGCCACCTACGACTCACAAAGGGTTGCTATTAATTCACCCCTCCACTTT
clone_size: few; d_call: NA; v_call: TRBV6-2/TRBV6-3; j_call: TRBJ2-1; cdr3_aa: CASSRPQQVNNEQFF; cdr3_nt: TGTGCCAGCAGTCGGCCACAACAGGTCAACAATGAGCAGTTCTTC
clone_size: many; d_call: TRBD2; v_call: TRBV5-1; j_call: TRBJ2-3; cdr3_aa: CASSSLSSGGITDTQYF; cdr3_nt: TGCGCCAGCAGCTCATTATCGAGCGGGGGGATCACAGATACGCAGTATTTT
clone_size: few; d_call: NA; v_call: TRBV28; j_call: TRBJ2-3; cdr3_aa: CASSLLSLSRTDTQYF; cdr3_nt: TGTGCCAGCAGTTTACTGTCACTGAGTAGAACAGATACGCAGTATTTT
clone_size: few; d_call: TRBD2; v_call: TRBV24-1; j_call: TRBJ2-3; cdr3_aa: CATSDLQEREIADTQYF; cdr3_nt: TGTGCCACCAGTGATTTGCAGGAGCGGGAAATCGCAGATACGCAGTATTTT